This T cell receptor (beta chain) was identified in a study of CD8+ T cells in alopecia areata. V dropped 3 bases and J dropped 3; count of bases not matched to a gene: 7. This CDR3 is built from 14 residues. Per the germline V gene, CDR1 is SQVTM and CDR2 is ANQGSEA. The treatment: oral pan-JAK inhibitor, 5-10 mg twice daily. The authors extracted RNA and reverse transcribed it into cDNA as the sequencing template. The protocol was immunoSEQ multiplex PCR, while the TCRdb copy is restricted to in-frame clones and leaves out a portion. Of just under 65,000 clones listed, approximately 44% are singletons.

The sample was CD8+ T cells sorted from blood, taken at approximately week 36, from a patient treated with tofacitinib. The source of this sequence is a human donor with alopecia areata. This chain connects TRBV29-1 to TRBJ2-7; 8 bases align to TRBD1. The CDR3 region is CSVDSGGSYYEQYF. The CDR3 DNA reads as TGCAGCGTTGATTCAGGGGGCTCCTACTACGAGCAGTACTTC.